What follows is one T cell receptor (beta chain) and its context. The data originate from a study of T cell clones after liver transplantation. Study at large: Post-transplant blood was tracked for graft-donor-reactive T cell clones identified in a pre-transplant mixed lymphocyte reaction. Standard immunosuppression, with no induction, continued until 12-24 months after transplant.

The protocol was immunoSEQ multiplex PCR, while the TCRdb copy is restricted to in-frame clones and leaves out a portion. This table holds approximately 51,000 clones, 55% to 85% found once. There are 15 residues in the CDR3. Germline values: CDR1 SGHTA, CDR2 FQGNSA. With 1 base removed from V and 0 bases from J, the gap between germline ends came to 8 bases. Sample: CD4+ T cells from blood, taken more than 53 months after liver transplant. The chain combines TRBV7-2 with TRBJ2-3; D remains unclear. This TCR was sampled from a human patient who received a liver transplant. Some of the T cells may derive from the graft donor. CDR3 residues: CASSLGQPSTDTQYF. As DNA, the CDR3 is TGTGCCAGCAGCTTAGGGCAGCCTAGCACAGATACGCAGTATTTT.